The 15 T cell receptor beta chains below all came from one sample that was sequenced in a study of T cells expressing NK-cell markers. TCRdb re-called the 5' RACE reads and catalogs CDR3 proteins one per entry, DNA excluded. This listing includes 150,000 or so distinct CDR3 sequences. Specimen: blood T cells: a sorted CD56 or NKG2C T cell subset, CD4+ or CD8+ T cells, or bulk PBMC T cells (not recorded which). The receptors originated from a woman aged 50 to 60 in good health.

V gene TRBV7-9 combines with J gene TRBJ2-5; TCRdb reports TRBD2, a call that lacks DNA to check it against. Germline V lookup: CDR1 SEHNR, CDR2 FQNEAQ (reference sequence). The CDR3 totals 15 residues. CDR3: CASSSQREGGETQYF.

The chain couples TRBV27 to TRBJ2-1; TCRdb's assignment of TRBD2 cannot be checked, as there is no DNA. Per the germline V gene, CDR1 is MNHEY and CDR2 is SMNVEV (reference sequence). The CDR3 consists of 15 residues. CDR3 sequence: CASRGRSGSIYEQFF.

This rearrangement joins TRBV20-1 to TRBJ1-1; TCRdb designates TRBD1, a call that cannot be tested without DNA. This CDR3 contains 14 residues. Germline loops: CDR1 DFQATT, CDR2 SNEGSKA (reference sequence). CDR3 loop: CSARAPGEGTEAFF.

The chain couples TRBV11-2 to TRBJ2-7. The CDR3 spans 14 residues. The V gene's germline CDR1 is SGHAT and CDR2 FQNNGV. CDR3 amino acids: CASSLDPDSYEQYF.

The chain is built from TRBV4-1 and TRBJ2-1; TCRdb's D call, TRBD2, is unchecked because there is no DNA. The CDR3 spans 17 residues. The germline V gene has CDR1 MGHRA and CDR2 YSYEKL. The CDR3 here is CASSQVAIRETYNEQFF.

The chain couples TRBV6-6 to TRBJ2-1; the TRBD2 assignment by TCRdb is unverifiable without DNA. The CDR3 extends over 16 amino acids. The germline V gene encodes CDR1 MNHNY and CDR2 SVGAGI (reference sequence). CDR3 protein: CASRVGSRPPHNEQFF.

The V gene is TRBV19, the J gene TRBJ2-2. This CDR3 spans 16 amino acids. The germline V gene has CDR1 LNHDA and CDR2 SQIVND (reference sequence). The chain's CDR3 is CASSIMHASSTGELFF. The full variable domain, completed using reference TRBV19 and TRBJ2-2, is DGGITQSPKYLFRKEGQNVTLSCEQNLNHDAMYWYRQDPGQGLRLIYYSQIVNDFQKGDIAEGYSVSREKKESFPLTVTSAQKNPTAFYLCASSIMHASSTGELFFGEGSRLTVL.

The chain has TRBV27 and TRBJ2-3; TCRdb reports TRBD1, a call that lacks DNA to check it against. This CDR3 contains 14 residues. Germline values: CDR1 MNHEY, CDR2 SMNVEV (reference sequence). The chain's CDR3 is CASSFGVRGDTQYF.

The rearrangement uses TRBV5-6 and TRBJ1-1; TCRdb proposes TRBD1, but this gene call is untestable without DNA. This CDR3 comprises 14 residues. Germline CDR1 reads SGHDT; CDR2 reads YYEEEE. The CDR3 protein is CASSLAGAVTEAFF.

This sequence joins TRBV19 and TRBJ2-1; there is no DNA to check the TCRdb D call of TRBD1. Germline V CDR1 and CDR2: LNHDA, SQIVND (reference sequence). This CDR3 has 14 amino acids. CDR3 in amino acids: CASSILPGHNEQFF.

This chain's CDR3 is CASSLGQGINTEAFF. The chain employs TRBV12-3 or TRBV12-4 and TRBJ1-1. The CDR3 has 15 amino acids.

This chain connects TRBV4-1 to TRBJ2-1; TCRdb outputs TRBD2, but without DNA this stays unchecked. Per the germline V gene, CDR1 is MGHRA and CDR2 is YSYEKL. CDR3 length: 12 amino acids. The CDR3 loop is CASSQASGPQFF.

This chain joins TRBV3-1 and TRBJ2-5; TCRdb selects TRBD2, and the lack of DNA leaves this call unchecked. CDR3 length: 15 amino acids. Looked up from germline, CDR1 is LGHDT and CDR2 is YNNKEL (reference sequence). The CDR3 sequence is CASSPGGGGEETQYF.

The chain combines TRBV4-2 with TRBJ1-1. The CDR3 extends over 13 amino acids. Germline V gene data show CDR1 as LGHNA and CDR2 as YNFKEQ. This chain's CDR3 is CASSQARWTEAFF.

The chain combines TRBV6-2 or TRBV6-3 with TRBJ2-1; the TCRdb D gene call, TRBD1, has no DNA to confirm it. Germline CDR1 and CDR2: MNHEY and SVGEGT. The CDR3 is 17 residues long. The CDR3 loop reads CASSNNPGGNPYNEQFF.